Each of the 31 T cell receptor beta chains below was sequenced from the same sample in a study of somatic mutations in cytotoxic T cells in rheumatoid arthritis. The protocol was immunoSEQ multiplex PCR, while the TCRdb copy is restricted to in-frame clones and leaves out a portion. The sample includes tens of thousands of clones, about 85% of them seen just once. Material: CD8+ T cells sorted from blood. Every receptor here comes from an adult with rheumatoid arthritis.

V usage is TRBV11-2 and J usage is TRBJ2-7; unclear D gene. Trimming removed 2 bases from V and 5 bases from J, with 10 bases in between. The CDR3 is made up of 13 amino acids. The germline CDR1 and CDR2 sequences are SGHAT and FQNNGV. CDR3 bases: TGTGCCAGCAGCTTAACTCCGACCCACGAGCAGTACTTC. Protein: CASSLTPTHEQYF.

The chain recombines TRBV19 with TRBJ1-3; D gene unclear. The CDR3 is 16 residues long. The V and J ends lost 5 bases and 2 bases respectively, with 16 bases between them. Germline V gene lookup returns CDR1 LNHDA and CDR2 SQIVND (reference sequence). Written as DNA, the CDR3 is TGTGCCAGTAGTCCCGCGGGTATCGGGCCTGGAAACACCATATATTTT. Amino acids: CASSPAGIGPGNTIYF.

V and J are TRBV9 and TRBJ2-5, with 12 positions matching TRBD2. Trimming cost V 4 bases and J 5 bases; bases outside gene matches: 9. The germline V gene has CDR1 SGDLS and CDR2 YYNGEE. The CDR3 sequence is 16 residues long. Here the CDR3 DNA reads TGTGCCAGCAGCCCTAGCGGGGGGGCCCTATTTGAGACCCAGTACTTC. Translating it yields CASSPSGGALFETQYF.

This sequence joins TRBV6-5 and TRBJ1-3, with 8 nucleotides matching TRBD1. The V segment lost 2 bases and the J segment 3 bases; nucleotides outside the gene matches: 6. This CDR3 comprises 16 residues. The germline gives CDR1 MNHEY, CDR2 SVGAGI. CDR3 DNA sequence: TGTGCCAGCAGTTACCCGAACGGACAGGGTGGAAACACCATATATTTT. Translating gives CASSYPNGQGGNTIYF.

Here the CDR3 reads CASSPKGLAARQETQYF. CDR3 DNA: TGCGCCAGCAGCCCGAAGGGACTAGCGGCTAGGCAAGAGACCCAGTACTTC. The chain links TRBV5-1 to TRBJ2-5, with TRBD2 identical over 11 bases. V lost 4 bases to trimming and J lost 2 bases; unmatched junction nucleotides: 10. Looked up from germline, CDR1 is SGHRS and CDR2 is YFSETQ. The CDR3 runs 17 residues.

The chain employs TRBV5-4 and TRBJ1-1; D remains unclear. Trimming took off 2 bases at V and 0 bases at J, with 8 bases between the two ends. The CDR3 length is 14 residues. The germline CDR1 and CDR2 sequences are SGHNT and YYREEE (reference sequence). This CDR3 is CASSFGKMNTEAFF. CDR3 DNA sequence: TGTGCCAGCAGCTTTGGGAAGATGAACACTGAAGCTTTCTTT. Based on the CDR3 plus reference TRBV5-4 and TRBJ1-1, the full variable domain is ETGVTQSPTHLIKTRGQQVTLRCSSQSGHNTVSWYQQALGQGPQFIFQYYREEENGRGNFPPRFSGLQFPNYSSELNVNALELDDSALYLCASSFGKMNTEAFFGQGTRLTVV.

The J gene is TRBJ1-5, the V gene TRBV7-9; tentatively, D is TRBD1 (6 bases). CDR1 and CDR2 from the germline V gene are SEHNR and FQNEAQ (reference sequence). The CDR3 sequence is 19 residues long. V was trimmed by 4 bases and J by 3 bases, leaving 25 bases between them. The CDR3 region is CASSSDSTGSYWANQPQHF. In DNA, the CDR3 is TGTGCCAGCAGCTCTGACTCCACAGGGTCTTATTGGGCCAATCAGCCCCAGCATTTT. The full variable domain, its missing parts supplied by reference TRBV7-9 and TRBJ1-5, is DTGVSQNPRHKITKRGQNVTFRCDPISEHNRLYWYRQTLGQGPEFLTYFQNEAQLEKSRLLSDRFSAERPKGSFSTLEIQRTEQGDSAMYLCASSSDSTGSYWANQPQHFGDGTRLSIL.

The chain links TRBV7-3 to TRBJ2-2; D gene uncertain. There are 13 residues in the CDR3. Germline-derived CDR1 and CDR2 are SGHTA and FQGTGA. V gave up 1 base and J gave up 4 bases, with 4 bases separating them. The CDR3 here is CASSLIATGELFF. CDR3 nucleotides: TGTGCCAGCAGCTTAATTGCCACCGGGGAGCTGTTTTTT.

The chain recombines TRBV4-1 with TRBJ2-5; D tentatively reads TRBD1 or TRBD2 (6 bases each). Trimming took off 1 base at V and 1 base at J, with 13 bases between the two ends. Germline V gene lookup returns CDR1 MGHRA and CDR2 YSYEKL. The CDR3 is 16 amino acids. The CDR3 spells CASSQAGAGLQETQYF. The CDR3 DNA is TGCGCCAGCAGCCAAGCAGGGGCGGGACTCCAAGAGACCCAGTACTTC.

The chain joins TRBV7-2 to TRBJ1-6; a weak D match, TRBD1 (5 bases). The CDR3 extends over 17 amino acids. The germline CDR1 and CDR2 sequences are SGHTA and FQGNSA. The V end lost 5 bases, the J end lost 0 bases, and 14 bases lay between the germline ends. For the CDR3, the DNA is TGTGCCAGCAGCGAAACAGGAGCGAGCTCCTATAATTCACCCCTCCACTTT. Encoded protein: CASSETGASSYNSPLHF.

The chain carries TRBV19 and TRBJ1-5; 8 nucleotides match TRBD1. Germline CDR1 and CDR2: LNHDA and SQIVND (reference sequence). The CDR3 has 14 amino acids. V lost 6 bases to trimming and J lost 7 bases; unmatched junction nucleotides: 8. CDR3 loop: CASSKDREGQPQHF. As DNA, the CDR3 is TGTGCCAGTAGCAAGGACAGGGAGGGGCAGCCCCAGCATTTT.

In its sample, this clone is medium-sized. J is TRBJ1-5 and V is TRBV5-5; no reliable D call. This CDR3 contains 15 residues. The V gene lost 3 bases and the J gene lost 2 bases, with 12 bases spanning the gap. The V gene's germline CDR1 is SGHKS and CDR2 YYEKEE (reference sequence). The CDR3 DNA follows: TGTGCCAGCAGCTATACGGGATACGGCAATCAGCCCCAGCATTTT. As protein: CASSYTGYGNQPQHF.

This sequence joins TRBV10-1 and TRBJ2-5; no definite D call. V was clipped by 3 bases and J by 4 bases, with 6 bases between them. Germline V gene sequence: CDR1 WNHNN, CDR2 SYGVQD (reference sequence). The CDR3 consists of 12 residues. This chain's CDR3 is CASSDVRETQYF. CDR3 bases: TGCGCCAGCAGTGATGTGAGAGAGACCCAGTACTTC.

This clone showed up just a few times. V is TRBV12-2 and J is TRBJ1-2. TRBV12-2 is labeled a pseudogene. The CDR3 runs 13 residues. The CDR3 coding sequence is TGTGCAAGTCGCTTTAAGGATTTCTATGGCTACACCTTC. Residues: CASRFKDFYGYTF.

The rearrangement links TRBV25-1 to TRBJ2-7; TRBD2 matches 7 bases. Germline V CDR1 and CDR2: MGHDK, SYGVNS. This CDR3 contains 15 residues. J was trimmed by 3 bases and V by 9 bases; bases with no gene match: 14. CDR3 nucleotides: TGTGCCAGTGGTGGAGGAGGCAGCGGGATCTACGAGCAGTACTTC. Its protein is CASGGGGSGIYEQYF.

This sequence joins TRBV11-2 and TRBJ1-4; D unresolved. Germline CDR1 and CDR2: SGHAT and FQNNGV. The CDR3 is made up of 11 amino acids. V lost 5 bases and J 4 bases, leaving 2 bases between the germline ends. Here the CDR3 DNA reads TGTGCCAGCAGCCATAATGAAAAACTGTTTTTT. Translated: CASSHNEKLFF. Full variable domain (outside the CDR3, taken from reference TRBV11-2 and TRBJ1-4): EAGVAQSPRYKIIEKRQSVAFWCNPISGHATLYWYQQILGQGPKLLIQFQNNGVVDDSQLPKDRFSAERLKGVDSTLKIQPAKLEDSAVYLCASSHNEKLFFGSGTQLSVL.

CDR3 DNA sequence: TGTGCCAGCAGGCGTGCCATAGGGTCCTACGAGCAGTACTTC. Translated, it gives CASRRAIGSYEQYF. V gene TRBV11-2 combines with J gene TRBJ2-7, with D hard to call. The V end was cut by 6 bases, the J end by 1 base, with 13 bases between. Germline V gives CDR1 SGHAT, CDR2 FQNNGV. This CDR3 comprises 14 residues.

J is TRBJ2-1 and V is TRBV19; TRBD1 matches 7 bases. Unmatched junction bases numbered 10, after V lost 5 bases and J lost 3 bases. The CDR3 has 16 amino acids. Looked up from germline, CDR1 is LNHDA and CDR2 is SQIVND (reference sequence). CDR3 region: CASSFLRTGGYNEQFF. DNA of the CDR3: TGTGCCAGTAGTTTTTTGAGGACAGGAGGCTACAATGAGCAGTTCTTC.

The rearrangement links TRBV7-2 to TRBJ2-1; TRBD1 matches at 8 bases. Trimming removed 5 bases from V and 5 bases from J; junction bases left unmatched: 8. The germline CDR1 and CDR2 sequences are SGHTA and FQGNSA. This CDR3 region has 15 residues. The CDR3 here is CASSRHGDRNNEQFF. The CDR3 DNA reads as TGTGCCAGCAGCAGGCATGGGGACAGGAACAATGAGCAGTTCTTC.

The chain employs TRBV7-9 and TRBJ2-7; 10 positions agree with TRBD2. The V gene's germline CDR1 is SEHNR and CDR2 FQNEAQ (reference sequence). This CDR3 contains 16 residues. The V and J ends lost 4 bases and 2 bases, in that order; junction bases with no gene match: 8. CDR3 protein: CASSSSTSGSPYEQYF. CDR3 bases: TGTGCCAGCAGCTCCTCGACTAGCGGGTCACCCTACGAGCAGTACTTC.

The J gene is TRBJ1-1, the V gene TRBV5-4; tentatively, D is TRBD1 (6 bases). The CDR3 loop spans 15 amino acids. Germline CDR1 and CDR2: SGHNT and YYREEE (reference sequence). Trimming left V 1 base short and J 5 bases short, with 15 bases between. The CDR3: CASSLLSGASTEAFF. The CDR3 nucleotides are TGTGCCAGCAGCTTGCTCTCGGGGGCATCGACTGAAGCTTTCTTT. The full variable domain, rest sourced from reference TRBV5-4 and TRBJ1-1, is ETGVTQSPTHLIKTRGQQVTLRCSSQSGHNTVSWYQQALGQGPQFIFQYYREEENGRGNFPPRFSGLQFPNYSSELNVNALELDDSALYLCASSLLSGASTEAFFGQGTRLTVV.

The CDR3 protein is CASSASGRPDEQYF. The CDR3 nucleotides are TGTGCCAGCAGCGCTAGCGGGAGGCCCGACGAGCAGTACTTC. V gene TRBV9 combines with J gene TRBJ2-7; TRBD2 agrees at 11 bases. J gave up 5 bases and V 3 bases, and 4 bases lay outside the gene matches. The CDR3 spans 14 residues. Germline CDR1 SGDLS, CDR2 YYNGEE.

V is TRBV11-2 and J is TRBJ2-2; unclear D gene. V was shortened by 0 bases and J by 4 bases, with 15 bases between the two germline ends. CDR1 and CDR2 (germline): SGHAT, FQNNGV. This CDR3 comprises 17 residues. The DNA of the CDR3 is TGTGCCAGCAGCTTAGATCTAAGGGTTCGTTCCACCGGGGAGCTGTTTTTT. It codes for CASSLDLRVRSTGELFF.

V usage is TRBV19 and J usage is TRBJ1-1; a possible D gene is TRBD1 (6 bases). Germline CDR1 LNHDA, CDR2 SQIVND (reference sequence). The CDR3 extends over 13 amino acids. V lost 3 bases and J 7 bases, leaving 12 bases between the germline ends. CDR3 sequence reads: CASSIAGAGEAFF. The CDR3 DNA is TGTGCCAGTAGTATCGCGGGGGCGGGTGAAGCTTTCTTT.

The CDR3 region has the DNA TGTGCCAGCAGCATCGGGACAGCTGGCGGGGAGCAGTACTTC. The encoded protein is CASSIGTAGGEQYF. The V and J genes are TRBV13 and TRBJ2-5; weak D call: TRBD1 (7 bases). The CDR3 is 14 amino acids. V was trimmed by 5 bases and J by 11 bases, leaving 21 bases between them. Germline V gene sequence: CDR1 PRHDT, CDR2 FYEKMQ (reference sequence).

The chain employs TRBV15 and TRBJ2-4; D may be TRBD1 (5 bases). The CDR3 extends over 17 amino acids. Germline CDR1 reads LNHNV; CDR2 reads YYDKDF (reference sequence). With 0 bases removed from V and 0 bases from J, the gap between germline ends came to 12 bases. CDR3 sequence reads: CATSREGLGVAKNIQYF. In nucleotides, the CDR3 is TGTGCCACCAGCAGAGAGGGCCTAGGGGTAGCCAAAAACATTCAGTACTTC. Complete variable domain (other parts from reference TRBV15 and TRBJ2-4): DAMVIQNPRYQVTQFGKPVTLSCSQTLNHNVMYWYQQKSSQAPKLLFHYYDKDFNNEADTPDNFQSRRPNTSFCFLDIRSPGLGDTAMYLCATSREGLGVAKNIQYFGAGTRLSVL.

The chain uses TRBV9 and TRBJ1-5, with a weak D call TRBD1 (5 bases). Trimming took off 7 bases at V and 3 bases at J, with 14 bases between the two ends. The CDR3 contains 14 residues. Germline CDR1 is SGDLS and CDR2 is YYNGEE. The CDR3 spells CASGSGGVNQPQHF. CDR3 nucleotide sequence: TGTGCCAGCGGTAGCGGAGGGGTCAATCAGCCCCAGCATTTT.

This chain links TRBV7-9 with TRBJ1-5; TRBD1 matches 8 bases. The CDR3 sequence is 13 residues long. The V gene end was trimmed by 8 bases and the J gene end by 5 bases; junction bases not matched to a gene: 5. Germline-derived CDR1 and CDR2 are SEHNR and FQNEAQ (reference sequence). CDR3 region: CASQGAGDQPQHF. As DNA, the CDR3 is TGTGCCAGCCAGGGGGCCGGGGATCAGCCCCAGCATTTT.

J is TRBJ1-2 and V is TRBV28; tentatively, D is TRBD1 (5 bases). This CDR3 contains 13 residues. V gave up 5 bases and J gave up 8 bases, with 15 bases separating them. Germline CDR1 and CDR2: MDHEN and SYDVKM. Here the CDR3 DNA reads TGTGCCAGCAGTGATGACAGAGCTGGAGGCTACACCTTC. This sequence encodes CASSDDRAGGYTF.

This clone was detected only once. The chain employs TRBV11-2 and TRBJ2-1; the D gene is possibly TRBD1 (5 bases). Germline CDR1 and CDR2: SGHAT and FQNNGV. The CDR3 has 12 residues. The V and J ends lost 10 bases and 4 bases respectively, with 11 bases between them. The CDR3 DNA reads TGTGCCATTTCACAGGTATACAATGAGCAGTTCTTC. Its protein product is CAISQVYNEQFF. Full variable domain (missing parts from reference TRBV11-2 and TRBJ2-1): EAGVAQSPRYKIIEKRQSVAFWCNPISGHATLYWYQQILGQGPKLLIQFQNNGVVDDSQLPKDRFSAERLKGVDSTLKIQPAKLEDSAVYLCAISQVYNEQFFGPGTRLTVL.

This chain links TRBV2 with TRBJ1-1, with 11 bases lining up with TRBD1. The CDR3 has 15 amino acids. CDR1 and CDR2 from the germline V gene are SNHLY and FYNNEI. The V gene end was trimmed by 6 bases and the J gene end by 4 bases; junction bases not matched to a gene: 7. This CDR3 reads CASRRTGGVSTEAFF. CDR3 coding DNA: TGTGCCAGCAGGAGGACAGGGGGCGTCTCCACTGAAGCTTTCTTT. The full variable domain, completed using reference TRBV2 and TRBJ1-1, is EPEVTQTPSHQVTQMGQEVILRCVPISNHLYFYWYRQILGQKVEFLVSFYNNEISEKSEIFDDQFSVERPDGSNFTLKIRSTKLEDSAMYFCASRRTGGVSTEAFFGQGTRLTVV.